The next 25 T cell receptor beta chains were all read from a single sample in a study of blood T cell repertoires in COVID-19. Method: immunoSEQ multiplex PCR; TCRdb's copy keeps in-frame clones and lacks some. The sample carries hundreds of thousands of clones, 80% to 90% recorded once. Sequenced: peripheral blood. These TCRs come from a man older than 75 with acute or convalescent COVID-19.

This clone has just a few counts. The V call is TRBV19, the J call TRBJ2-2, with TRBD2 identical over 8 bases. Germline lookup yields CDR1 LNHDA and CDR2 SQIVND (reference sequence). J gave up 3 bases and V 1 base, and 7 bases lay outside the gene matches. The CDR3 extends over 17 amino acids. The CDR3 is CASSIALLAGYTGELFF. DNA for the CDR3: TGTGCCAGTAGTATAGCCCTCCTAGCGGGTTACACCGGGGAGCTGTTTTTT.

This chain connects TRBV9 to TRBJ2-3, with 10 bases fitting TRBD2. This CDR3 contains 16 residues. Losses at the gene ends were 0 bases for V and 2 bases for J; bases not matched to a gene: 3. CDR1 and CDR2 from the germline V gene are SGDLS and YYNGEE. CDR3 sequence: CASSVALAGPTDTQYF. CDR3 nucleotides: TGTGCCAGCAGCGTAGCACTAGCGGGGCCCACAGATACGCAGTATTTT.

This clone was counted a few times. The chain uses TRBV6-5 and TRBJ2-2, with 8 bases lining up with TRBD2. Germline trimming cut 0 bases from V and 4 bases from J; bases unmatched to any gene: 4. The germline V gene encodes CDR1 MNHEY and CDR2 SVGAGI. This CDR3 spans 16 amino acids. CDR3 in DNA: TGTGCCAGCAGTTACTCGGCCAGCGGGGGCACCGGGGAGCTGTTTTTT. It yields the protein CASSYSASGGTGELFF.

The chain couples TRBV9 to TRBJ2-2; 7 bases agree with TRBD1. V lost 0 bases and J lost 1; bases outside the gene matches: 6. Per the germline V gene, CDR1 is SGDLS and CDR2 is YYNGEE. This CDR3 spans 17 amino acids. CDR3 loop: CASSVDWAGGNTGELFF. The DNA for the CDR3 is TGTGCCAGCAGCGTAGATTGGGCAGGGGGGAACACCGGGGAGCTGTTTTTT. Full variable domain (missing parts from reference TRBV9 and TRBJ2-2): DSGVTQTPKHLITATGQRVTLRCSPRSGDLSVYWYQQSLDQGLQFLIQYYNGEERAKGNILERFSAQQFPDLHSELNLSSLELGDSALYFCASSVDWAGGNTGELFFGEGSRLTVL.

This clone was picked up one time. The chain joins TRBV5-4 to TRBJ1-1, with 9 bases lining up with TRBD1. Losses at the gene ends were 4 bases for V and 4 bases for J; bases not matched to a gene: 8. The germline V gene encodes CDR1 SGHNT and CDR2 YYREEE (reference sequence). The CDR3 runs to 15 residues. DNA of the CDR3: TGTGCCAGCAGCCCAAACAGGGGGCCAGGCACTGAAGCTTTCTTT. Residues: CASSPNRGPGTEAFF.

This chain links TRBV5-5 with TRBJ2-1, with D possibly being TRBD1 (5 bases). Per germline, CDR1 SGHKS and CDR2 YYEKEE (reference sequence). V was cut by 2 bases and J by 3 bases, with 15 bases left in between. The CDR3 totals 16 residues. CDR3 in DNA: TGTGCCAGCAGCTTATCGCGGCAGGGAATCTACAATGAGCAGTTCTTC. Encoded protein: CASSLSRQGIYNEQFF.

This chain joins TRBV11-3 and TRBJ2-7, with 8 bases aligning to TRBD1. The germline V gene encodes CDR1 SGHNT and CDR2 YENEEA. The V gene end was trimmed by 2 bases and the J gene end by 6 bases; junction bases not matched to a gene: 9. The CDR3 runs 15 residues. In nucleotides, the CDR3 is TGTGCCAGCAGCTTAATGGGCGCAGGGGGCTTCGAGCAGTACTTC. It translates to CASSLMGAGGFEQYF.

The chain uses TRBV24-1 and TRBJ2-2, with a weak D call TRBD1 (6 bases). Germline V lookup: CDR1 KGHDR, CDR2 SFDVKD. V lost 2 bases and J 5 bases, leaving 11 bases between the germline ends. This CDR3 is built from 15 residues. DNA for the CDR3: TGTGCCACCAGTGATTCCCGGGACACGACCGGGGAGCTGTTTTTT. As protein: CATSDSRDTTGELFF.

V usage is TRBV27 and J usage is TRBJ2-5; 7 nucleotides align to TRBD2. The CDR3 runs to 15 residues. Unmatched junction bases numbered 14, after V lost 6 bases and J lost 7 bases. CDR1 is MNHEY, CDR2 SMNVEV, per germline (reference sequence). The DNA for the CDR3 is TGTGCCAGCAGACCTCCGGGACTATCCTTTGGGACCCAGTACTTC. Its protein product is CASRPPGLSFGTQYF.

CDR3 in DNA: TGTGCCAGCAGCCCCGCTCGAGGAAGCAATCAGCCCCAGCATTTT. Translated, it gives CASSPARGSNQPQHF. The chain has TRBV3-1 (or the pseudogene TRBV3-2) and TRBJ1-5, with D hard to call. From germline, CDR1 is LGHDT and CDR2 YNNKEL (reference sequence). CDR3 length: 15 amino acids. The V end was cut by 4 bases, the J end by 1 base, with 11 bases between.

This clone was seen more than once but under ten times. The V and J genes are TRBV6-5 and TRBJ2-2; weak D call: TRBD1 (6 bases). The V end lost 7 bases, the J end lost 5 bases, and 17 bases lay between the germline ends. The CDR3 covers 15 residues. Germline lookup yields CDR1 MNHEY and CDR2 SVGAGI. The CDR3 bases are TGTGCCAGCATTACAAAGGACAGTTCTACCGGGGAGCTGTTTTTT. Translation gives CASITKDSSTGELFF.

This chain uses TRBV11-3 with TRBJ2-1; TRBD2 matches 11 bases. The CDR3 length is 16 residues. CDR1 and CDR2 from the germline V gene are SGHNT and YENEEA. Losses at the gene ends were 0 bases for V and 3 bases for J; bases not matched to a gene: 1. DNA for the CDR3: TGTGCCAGCAGCTTAGAAGGGACTAGCGGCTACAATGAGCAGTTCTTC. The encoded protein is CASSLEGTSGYNEQFF.

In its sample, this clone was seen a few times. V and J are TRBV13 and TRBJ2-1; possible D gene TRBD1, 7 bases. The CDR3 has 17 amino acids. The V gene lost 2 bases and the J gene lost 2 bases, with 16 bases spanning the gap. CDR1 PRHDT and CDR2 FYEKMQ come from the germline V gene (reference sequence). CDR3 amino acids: CASSLRRGLLAYNEQFF. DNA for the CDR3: TGTGCCAGCAGCTTAAGGAGGGGGCTTCTGGCCTACAATGAGCAGTTCTTC.

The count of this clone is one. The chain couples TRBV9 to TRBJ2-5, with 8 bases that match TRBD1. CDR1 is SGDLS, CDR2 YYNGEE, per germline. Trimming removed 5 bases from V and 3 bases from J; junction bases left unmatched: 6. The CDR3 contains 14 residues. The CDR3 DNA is TGTGCCAGCAGTCGGACAGGGCGGGAAGAGACCCAGTACTTC. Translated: CASSRTGREETQYF.

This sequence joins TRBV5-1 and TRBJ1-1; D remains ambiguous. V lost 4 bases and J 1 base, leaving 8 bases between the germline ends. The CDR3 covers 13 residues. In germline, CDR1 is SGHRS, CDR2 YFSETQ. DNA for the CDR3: TGCGCCAGCAGCCCAGGCTCGAACACTGAAGCTTTCTTT. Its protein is CASSPGSNTEAFF.

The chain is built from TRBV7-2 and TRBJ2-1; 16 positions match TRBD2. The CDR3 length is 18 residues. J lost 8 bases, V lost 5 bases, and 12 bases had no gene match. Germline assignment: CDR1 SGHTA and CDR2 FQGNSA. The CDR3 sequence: CASSPVAGLAGGPDEQFF. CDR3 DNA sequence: TGTGCCAGCAGCCCAGTCGCGGGACTAGCGGGGGGGCCCGATGAGCAGTTCTTC.

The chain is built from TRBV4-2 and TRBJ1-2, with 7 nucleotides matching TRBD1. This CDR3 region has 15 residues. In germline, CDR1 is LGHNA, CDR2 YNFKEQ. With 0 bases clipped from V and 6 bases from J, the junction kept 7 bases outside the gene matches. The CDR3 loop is CASSQEGRRGNGYTF. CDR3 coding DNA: TGTGCCAGCAGCCAAGAGGGTCGCAGGGGGAATGGCTACACCTTC.

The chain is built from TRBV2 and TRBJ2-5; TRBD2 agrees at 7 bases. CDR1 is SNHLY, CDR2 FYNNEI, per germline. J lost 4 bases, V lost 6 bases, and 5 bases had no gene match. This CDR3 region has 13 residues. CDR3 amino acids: CASRGGMGETQYF. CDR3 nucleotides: TGTGCCAGCAGGGGAGGGATGGGAGAGACCCAGTACTTC.

CDR3 sequence reads: CSVDGLAGGVTSTDTQYF. In nucleotides, the CDR3 is TGCAGCGTTGATGGACTAGCGGGAGGCGTTACTAGCACAGATACGCAGTATTTT. V and J are TRBV29-1 and TRBJ2-3; 14 bases agree with TRBD2. The CDR3 has 18 residues. Germline CDR1 is SQVTM and CDR2 is ANQGSEA. Trimming removed 3 bases from V and 0 bases from J; junction bases left unmatched: 8.

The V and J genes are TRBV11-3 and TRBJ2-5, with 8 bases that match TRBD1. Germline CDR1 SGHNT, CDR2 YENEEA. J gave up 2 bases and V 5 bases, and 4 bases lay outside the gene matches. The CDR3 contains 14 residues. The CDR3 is CASSSHRGQETQYF. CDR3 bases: TGTGCCAGCAGCAGCCACAGGGGGCAAGAGACCCAGTACTTC. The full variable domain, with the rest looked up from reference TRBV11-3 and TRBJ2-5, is EAGVVQSPRYKIIEKKQPVAFWCNPISGHNTLYWYLQNLGQGPELLIRYENEEAVDDSQLPKDRFSAERLKGVDSTLKIQPAELGDSAVYLCASSSHRGQETQYFGPGTRLLVL.

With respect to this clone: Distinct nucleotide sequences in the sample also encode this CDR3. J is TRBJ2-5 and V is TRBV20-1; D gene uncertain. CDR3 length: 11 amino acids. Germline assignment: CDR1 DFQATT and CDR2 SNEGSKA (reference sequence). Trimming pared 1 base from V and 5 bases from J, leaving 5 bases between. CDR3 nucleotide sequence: TGCAGTGCTAGAGTCGGTGAGACCCAGTACTTC. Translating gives CSARVGETQYF.

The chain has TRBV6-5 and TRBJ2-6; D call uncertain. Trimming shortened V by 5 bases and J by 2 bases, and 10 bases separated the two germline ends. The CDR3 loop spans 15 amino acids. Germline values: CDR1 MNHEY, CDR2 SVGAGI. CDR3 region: CASSKPGTGANVLTF. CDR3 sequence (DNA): TGTGCCAGCAGTAAACCAGGAACTGGGGCCAACGTCCTGACTTTC.

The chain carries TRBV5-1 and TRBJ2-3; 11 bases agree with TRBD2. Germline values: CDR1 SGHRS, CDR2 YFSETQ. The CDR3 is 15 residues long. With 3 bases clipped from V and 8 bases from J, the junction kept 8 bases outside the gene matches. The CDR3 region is CASSYLAGGSGTQYF. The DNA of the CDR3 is TGCGCCAGCAGCTACCTAGCGGGAGGCTCCGGTACGCAGTATTTT.

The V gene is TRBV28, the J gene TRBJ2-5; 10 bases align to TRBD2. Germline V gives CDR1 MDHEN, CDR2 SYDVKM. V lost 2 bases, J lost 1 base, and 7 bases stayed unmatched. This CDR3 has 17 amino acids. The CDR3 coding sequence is TGTGCCAGCAGTTTAAGTGGACCTAGCGGGGGCCAAGAGACCCAGTACTTC. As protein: CASSLSGPSGGQETQYF. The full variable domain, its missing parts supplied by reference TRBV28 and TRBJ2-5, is DVKVTQSSRYLVKRTGEKVFLECVQDMDHENMFWYRQDPGLGLRLIYFSYDVKMKEKGDIPEGYSVSREKKERFSLILESASTNQTSMYLCASSLSGPSGGQETQYFGPGTRLLVL.

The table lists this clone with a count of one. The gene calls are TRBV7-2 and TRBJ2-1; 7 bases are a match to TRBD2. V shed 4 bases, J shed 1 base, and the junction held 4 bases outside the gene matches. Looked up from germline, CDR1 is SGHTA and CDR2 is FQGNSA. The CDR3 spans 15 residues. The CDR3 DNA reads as TGTGCCAGCAGCTCCGGGGGAGGGTCCTACAATGAGCAGTTCTTC. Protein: CASSSGGGSYNEQFF. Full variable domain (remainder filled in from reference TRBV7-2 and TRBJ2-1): GAGVSQSPSNKVTEKGKDVELRCDPISGHTALYWYRQSLGQGLEFLIYFQGNSAPDKSGLPSDRFSAERTGGSVSTLTIQRTQQEDSAVYLCASSSGGGSYNEQFFGPGTRLTVL.